A single sample gave rise to the 16 T cell receptor beta chains below, sequenced in a study of cytomegalovirus exposure and HLA in healthy donors. In the PCR, 60 Vbeta and 13 Jbeta primers were used. The repertoire was sequenced with immunoSEQ multiplex PCR; TCRdb's copy has only in-frame clones and lacks some. The table records some 170,000 clones, about two thirds of them present only once. The sequenced sample was PBMCs. These receptors all come from a human donor in good health.

This chain uses TRBV29-1 with TRBJ1-1, with D possibly TRBD1 on 5 matching bases. The CDR3 totals 11 residues. With 4 bases removed from V and 5 bases from J, the gap between germline ends came to 8 bases. Germline V gene lookup returns CDR1 SQVTM and CDR2 ANQGSEA. The CDR3 spells CSVARTTEAFF. The CDR3 DNA reads as TGCAGCGTTGCACGGACAACTGAAGCTTTCTTT.

This chain uses TRBV2 with TRBJ2-5, with a possible D match to TRBD1 (7 bases). The CDR3 has 13 residues. Germline V CDR1 and CDR2: SNHLY, FYNNEI. With 6 bases removed from V and 5 bases from J, the gap between germline ends came to 13 bases. The CDR3 sequence is CASREGAGETQYF. The DNA of the CDR3 is TGTGCCAGCAGGGAGGGGGCGGGTGAGACCCAGTACTTC. Variable domain in full (rest from reference TRBV2 and TRBJ2-5): EPEVTQTPSHQVTQMGQEVILRCVPISNHLYFYWYRQILGQKVEFLVSFYNNEISEKSEIFDDQFSVERPDGSNFTLKIRSTKLEDSAMYFCASREGAGETQYFGPGTRLLVL.

The chain is built from TRBV7-9 and TRBJ1-5; no firm D call. With 6 bases removed from V and 10 bases from J, the gap between germline ends came to 13 bases. CDR3 size: 12 residues. CDR1 is SEHNR, CDR2 FQNEAQ, per germline (reference sequence). The CDR3 DNA is TGTGCCAGCAGTTCTGGCAGTGCACCCCAGCATTTT. This gives the protein CASSSGSAPQHF. Full variable domain (outside the CDR3, taken from reference TRBV7-9 and TRBJ1-5): DTGVSQNPRHKITKRGQNVTFRCDPISEHNRLYWYRQTLGQGPEFLTYFQNEAQLEKSRLLSDRFSAERPKGSFSTLEIQRTEQGDSAMYLCASSSGSAPQHFGDGTRLSIL.

The rearrangement joins TRBV2 to TRBJ2-5; 8 nucleotides match TRBD2. The end of the DNA is better explained by TRBJ2-7, so the J call may be wrong. Per the germline V gene, CDR1 is SNHLY and CDR2 is FYNNEI. CDR3 size: 14 residues. Written as DNA, the CDR3 is TGTGCCAGCAGTGAGTCGGGGGGGCCCTACGAGCAGTACTTC. Encoded protein: CASSESGGPYEQYF.

This chain connects TRBV18 to TRBJ2-7; tentative D call: TRBD2 (5 bases). This CDR3 has 21 amino acids. The V gene's germline CDR1 is KGHSH and CDR2 LQKENI. V lost 1 base, J lost 0 bases, and 28 bases lay in between. As DNA, the CDR3 is TGTGCCAGCTCACCACGTGGTAGGTTTCTAGTTCGGACTTCTACCTCCTACGAGCAGTACTTC. Protein product: CASSPRGRFLVRTSTSYEQYF.

V gene TRBV19 combines with J gene TRBJ1-2, with 9 bases aligning to TRBD1. The CDR3 has 15 residues. J lost 6 bases, V lost 3 bases, and 8 bases had no gene match. Germline CDR1 and CDR2: LNHDA and SQIVND (reference sequence). The CDR3 DNA sequence: TGTGCCAGTAGTATGTTCGGGACAGGGTTTAATGGCTACACCTTC. It encodes CASSMFGTGFNGYTF.

The chain links TRBV7-8 to TRBJ2-5; 12 nucleotides match TRBD2. Germline loops: CDR1 SGHVS, CDR2 FQNEAQ. This CDR3 has 14 residues. The trim removed 7 bases at V and 3 bases at J, leaving 3 bases unmatched. CDR3 protein: CASTRLAGEETQYF. CDR3 in DNA: TGTGCCAGCACCCGACTAGCGGGAGAAGAGACCCAGTACTTC.

This clone was observed a few times. The chain couples TRBV2 to TRBJ2-2; 7 nucleotides align to TRBD1. J gave up 7 bases and V 6 bases, and 8 bases lay outside the gene matches. The CDR3 length is 14 residues. In germline, CDR1 is SNHLY, CDR2 FYNNEI. CDR3 DNA: TGTGCCAGCAGGGATACAGGGGTCGGCGGGGAGCTGTTTTTT. Translated: CASRDTGVGGELFF.

V is TRBV19 and J is TRBJ1-1; 11 bases agree with TRBD1. The CDR3 runs to 17 residues. Germline-derived CDR1 and CDR2 are LNHDA and SQIVND (reference sequence). V dropped 6 bases and J dropped 4; count of bases not matched to a gene: 13. This CDR3 is CASRTTGTGGPATEAFF. Written as DNA, the CDR3 is TGTGCCAGTAGAACAACCGGGACAGGGGGACCGGCCACTGAAGCTTTCTTT.

The J gene is TRBJ2-3, the V gene TRBV4-1; D may be TRBD2 (6 bases). V was cut by 1 base and J by 1 base, with 6 bases left in between. This CDR3 comprises 14 residues. In germline, CDR1 is MGHRA, CDR2 YSYEKL. CDR3 in DNA: TGCGCCAGCAGCCAAGGGGAGGGCACAGATACGCAGTATTTT. Protein: CASSQGEGTDTQYF.

The chain employs TRBV5-4 and TRBJ2-1, with D perhaps TRBD2 (5 bases). The CDR3 consists of 14 residues. The germline gives CDR1 SGHNT, CDR2 YYREEE (reference sequence). V lost 0 bases to trimming and J lost 10 bases, with 14 bases between them. The CDR3 here is CASSLDFDGNEQFF. The DNA for the CDR3 is TGTGCCAGCAGCTTGGATTTCGACGGGAACGAGCAGTTCTTC.

V is TRBV2 and J is TRBJ2-5; tentatively, D is TRBD1 (6 bases). Trimming removed 8 bases at V and 14 bases at J, with 18 bases between. From germline, CDR1 is SNHLY and CDR2 FYNNEI. CDR3 size: 11 residues. For the CDR3, the DNA is TGTGCCAGCCAACAGGGACGCCCGGCATACTTC. The encoded protein is CASQQGRPAYF.

The chain recombines TRBV7-9 with TRBJ1-1; a possible D gene is TRBD1 (6 bases). CDR1 is SEHNR, CDR2 FQNEAQ, per germline (reference sequence). CDR3 length: 14 amino acids. V was pared by 4 bases and J by 1 base, with 10 bases between. The CDR3 DNA reads TGTGCCAGCAGCTCTGAGGGACAGAACACTGAAGCTTTCTTT. Translated, it gives CASSSEGQNTEAFF.

The chain has TRBV7-2 and TRBJ2-5; possibly TRBD2 for D (5 bases). The V gene's germline CDR1 is SGHTA and CDR2 FQGNSA. The CDR3 length is 17 residues. V was cut by 5 bases and J by 1 base, with 20 bases left in between. As DNA, the CDR3 is TGTGCCAGCAGCCCAGGAGGCAGAAGAAAATCCCAAGAGACCCAGTACTTC. This gives the protein CASSPGGRRKSQETQYF.

This chain joins TRBV15 and TRBJ2-5; D gene uncertain. The J call may be wrong; the DNA end is better matched by TRBJ2-7. CDR1 and CDR2 (germline): LNHNV, YYDKDF (reference sequence). The CDR3 is 16 residues long. The CDR3 region is CATSREMSGASYEQYF. CDR3 coding DNA: TGTGCCACCAGCAGAGAAATGTCAGGTGCCTCCTACGAGCAGTACTTC.

The chain is built from TRBV2 and TRBJ1-2; 7 nucleotides agree with TRBD1. CDR3 length: 12 amino acids. CDR1 and CDR2 from the germline V gene are SNHLY and FYNNEI. V shed 9 bases, J shed 4 bases, and the junction held 5 bases outside the gene matches. The CDR3 coding sequence is TGTGCCAGGGAGACAGGGCTCTATGGCTACACCTTC. Its translation is CARETGLYGYTF.